Below, 11 T cell receptor beta chains from the same sample are listed, as sequenced in a study of T-cell reconstitution after alpha-beta-depleted transplantation in children. Unique molecular identifiers were incorporated into the prepared TCRbeta library. TCRdb re-analysed the PCR reads in MiXCR, keeping a single row per CDR3 protein. Here the sample spans 200,000 to 250,000 distinct CDR3 sequences, about 11% being singletons. The sequences come from PBMCs, collected before TCRalphabeta/CD19-depleted stem cell transplant. The receptors come from a child in the first two years of life with acute myeloid leukemia, due to receive a stem cell transplant.

This clonotype was picked up many times. The chain has TRBV7-8 and TRBJ2-1; tentative D call: TRBD1 (6 bases). The CDR3 is 15 residues long. Germline V gives CDR1 SGHVS, CDR2 FQNEAQ. The ends were cut back, 5 bases at V and 0 bases at J, with 11 bases in the middle. DNA for the CDR3: TGTGCCAGCAGCAAAAGGGGGTCCTCCTACAATGAGCAGTTCTTC. Protein sequence: CASSKRGSSYNEQFF.

Concerning this clonotype: A clone one base away is much larger, so this may be a read error. CDR3 loop: CSAGEGTAKNIQHF. The CDR3 nucleotides read TGCAGTGCTGGAGAGGGCACAGCCAAAAACATTCAGCACTTC. V is TRBV20-1 and J is TRBJ2-4; perhaps TRBD2 as D (5 bases). The CDR3 length is 14 residues. Germline lookup yields CDR1 DFQATT and CDR2 SNEGSKA (reference sequence).

The V and J genes are TRBV12-3 or TRBV12-4 and TRBJ2-7; D uncertain. Trimming shortened V by 7 bases and J by 0 bases, and 16 bases separated the two germline ends. The CDR3 is 15 amino acids. CDR3: CASTGSRDNSYEQYF. CDR3 in DNA: TGTGCCAGCACCGGATCACGTGACAACTCCTACGAGCAGTACTTC.

With regard to this clonotype: This may be a read error: a much more frequent sequence differs by one nucleotide. The V call is TRBV5-4, the J call TRBJ1-3; tentatively, D is TRBD1 (6 bases). The CDR3 extends over 14 amino acids. Germline V gives CDR1 SGHNT, CDR2 YYREEE (reference sequence). The CDR3 here is CASSRDTSGNTTYF. The CDR3 coding sequence is TGTGCCAGCAGCCGGGACACCTCTGGAAACACCACATATTTT.

This clonotype appeared many times. The rearrangement links TRBV19 to TRBJ2-1; 12 positions agree with TRBD2. Germline CDR1 and CDR2: LNHDA and SQIVND (reference sequence). The CDR3 has 15 residues. With V trimmed by 3 bases and J by 7 bases, 4 bases remained unmatched. The CDR3 region is CASSIRTSGINEQFF. The CDR3 DNA follows: TGTGCCAGTAGTATTCGGACTAGCGGGATTAATGAGCAGTTCTTC.

The rearrangement uses TRBV14 and TRBJ2-7; possibly TRBD2 for D (6 bases). CDR3 length: 15 residues. Trimming stripped 1 base from V and 2 bases from J, with 12 bases between. Germline CDR1 is SGHDN and CDR2 is FVKESK. The CDR3 DNA follows: TGTGCCAGCAGCCAAGCGGGGACTTACGCCTACGAGCAGTACTTC. Translation: CASSQAGTYAYEQYF.

This clonotype was observed at least ten times. The rearrangement joins TRBV20-1 to TRBJ2-7; D remains ambiguous. In germline, CDR1 is DFQATT, CDR2 SNEGSKA (reference sequence). V was trimmed by 2 bases and J by 3 bases, leaving 11 bases between them. This CDR3 spans 13 amino acids. CDR3 sequence reads: CSARSGLHYEQYF. In DNA form, the CDR3 reads TGCAGTGCTAGATCCGGGCTCCACTACGAGCAGTACTTC.

The table lists this clonotype with many counts. This chain links TRBV7-6 with TRBJ1-2; D gene unclear. Between the trimmed V and J ends, which lost 3 bases and 6 bases, there was a span of 11 bases. The CDR3 sequence is 13 residues long. Germline CDR1 and CDR2: SGHVS and FNYEAQ. The CDR3 is CASSLSGGDGYTF. As DNA, the CDR3 is TGTGCCAGCAGCTTGAGCGGAGGTGATGGCTACACCTTC.

This clonotype showed up many times. The chain has TRBV12-3 or TRBV12-4 and TRBJ1-5; D is perhaps TRBD1 (6 bases). Trimming removed 6 bases from V and 5 bases from J, with 11 bases in between. The CDR3 totals 13 residues. The CDR3 protein is CASSRGWDQPQHF. In nucleotides, the CDR3 is TGTGCCAGCAGCAGGGGTTGGGATCAGCCCCAGCATTTT.

V is TRBV28 and J is TRBJ2-7, with 7 bases fitting TRBD1. The CDR3 has 14 residues. The germline CDR1 and CDR2 sequences are MDHEN and SYDVKM. V lost 6 bases to trimming and J lost 5 bases; unmatched junction nucleotides: 10. DNA of the CDR3: TGTGCCAGCAGACCACCCGGGACAGTCAACGAGCAGTACTTC. Its protein is CASRPPGTVNEQYF.

This clonotype was recorded at least ten times. J is TRBJ1-5 and V is TRBV28; D gene ambiguous. The V gene's germline CDR1 is MDHEN and CDR2 SYDVKM. This CDR3 spans 13 amino acids. The V gene lost 3 bases and the J gene lost 5 bases, with 8 bases spanning the gap. The CDR3 region is CASSFPPDQPQHF. DNA for the CDR3: TGTGCCAGCAGTTTCCCCCCCGATCAGCCCCAGCATTTT.